Presented here are 15 T cell receptor beta chains from one specimen sequenced in a study of molecular identifiers for immune sequencing clone quantification. Each CDR3 protein is one row after TCRdb ran MiXCR on the PCR reads. Found here are some 650,000 distinct CDR3 sequences, just under 20% of them singletons; the top ten hold roughly 0.85%. The sample comprised naive CD8+ T cells from blood, with Jurkat cell RNA spiked in. The sample's subset: FACS-sorted CD8+CD4-CCR7+CD45RA+ naive T cells. The source is a human donor in good health. Some libraries in this study had Jurkat cell RNA spiked in.

This clonotype was picked up many times. The chain carries TRBV5-6 and TRBJ1-2, with 7 bases matching TRBD1. The germline gives CDR1 SGHDT, CDR2 YYEEEE. V lost 1 base, J lost 4 bases, and 1 base stayed unmatched. CDR3 size: 13 residues. This CDR3 is CASSLWTGYGYTF. The CDR3 DNA sequence: TGTGCCAGCAGCTTGTGGACAGGCTATGGCTACACCTTC.

The sample holds many counts of this clonotype. J is TRBJ2-3 and V is TRBV7-8; D is possibly TRBD1 (5 bases). CDR3 length: 18 amino acids. V lost 0 bases and J lost 1, with 17 bases in between. Germline loops: CDR1 SGHVS, CDR2 FQNEAQ. CDR3 region: CASSLAPPRGSGTDTQYF. CDR3 sequence (DNA): TGTGCCAGCAGCTTAGCCCCTCCTAGGGGATCGGGCACAGATACGCAGTATTTT.

This clonotype was seen many times. This rearrangement joins TRBV14 to TRBJ2-7, with a weak D call TRBD1 (5 bases). This CDR3 spans 12 amino acids. The V gene lost 0 bases and the J gene lost 5 bases, with 5 bases spanning the gap. The V gene's germline CDR1 is SGHDN and CDR2 FVKESK. The CDR3, as DNA: TGTGCCAGCAGCCAAGAAGGGGACGAGCAGTACTTC. Translation gives CASSQEGDEQYF.

The rearrangement uses TRBV27 and TRBJ2-7, with 13 bases identical to TRBD2. The V and J ends lost 8 bases and 6 bases, in that order; junction bases with no gene match: 7. The CDR3 totals 14 residues. Germline values: CDR1 MNHEY, CDR2 SMNVEV (reference sequence). CDR3 loop: CASGSGTSGTEQYF. In DNA form, the CDR3 reads TGTGCCAGCGGATCCGGGACTAGCGGGACCGAGCAGTACTTC.

This clonotype was detected only a few times. The chain combines TRBV27 with TRBJ2-2; D remains unclear. The V gene's germline CDR1 is MNHEY and CDR2 SMNVEV (reference sequence). The CDR3 loop spans 13 amino acids. V was trimmed by 4 bases and J by 6 bases, leaving 9 bases between them. CDR3 nucleotide sequence: TGTGCCAGCAGTTACCCCTCCGCCGGGGAGCTGTTTTTT. This sequence encodes CASSYPSAGELFF.

This clonotype was seen a few times. A much larger clone lies one base from this, so it may be a read error. The conserved phenylalanine or tryptophan is not found at the CDR3 terminus, so this likely reflects a read error. The chain links TRBV6-2 or TRBV6-3 to TRBJ2-3, with 7 bases matching TRBD1. V shed 4 bases, J shed 0 bases, and the junction held 4 bases outside the gene matches. Germline loops: CDR1 MNHEY, CDR2 SVGEGT. CDR3 length: 15 amino acids. CDR3 sequence: CASSSTGASTDTQYL. CDR3 nucleotides: TGTGCCAGCAGTTCAACAGGGGCCAGCACAGATACGCAGTATCTT.

This clonotype was detected only a few times. V and J are TRBV6-5 and TRBJ2-6; D is uncertain. The CDR3 has 17 amino acids. V was clipped by 5 bases and J by 1 base, with 15 bases between them. Per germline, CDR1 MNHEY and CDR2 SVGAGI. The CDR3 DNA reads as TGTGCCAGCAGTAACCTCGGACGGTCATCTGGGGCCAACGTCCTGACTTTC. It translates to CASSNLGRSSGANVLTF.

This clonotype was counted only a few times. This chain joins TRBV10-3 and TRBJ2-7, with 10 bases aligning to TRBD2. Unmatched junction bases numbered 7, after V lost 2 bases and J lost 6 bases. The CDR3 covers 15 residues. Germline assignment: CDR1 ENHRY and CDR2 SYGVKD. The CDR3: CAISEPSGGAPEQYF. The CDR3 DNA is TGTGCCATCAGTGAGCCCAGCGGGGGGGCCCCCGAGCAGTACTTC.

This clonotype turned up a few times. This chain connects TRBV14 to TRBJ2-1; D is possibly TRBD2 (7 bases). Trimming removed 1 base at V and 2 bases at J, with 12 bases between. This CDR3 has 16 amino acids. Germline V lookup: CDR1 SGHDN, CDR2 FVKESK. In DNA form, the CDR3 reads TGTGCCAGCAGCCAAGTCCTAGGGGGGGCCTACAATGAGCAGTTCTTC. This translates into CASSQVLGGAYNEQFF.

In this sample, this clonotype turned up many times. The V call is TRBV20-1, the J call TRBJ2-7; TRBD1 might be the D (5 bases). V dropped 3 bases and J dropped 1 base, with 16 bases sitting between them. The CDR3 has 15 residues. Germline assignment: CDR1 DFQATT and CDR2 SNEGSKA (reference sequence). The CDR3 protein is CSARPLRGASYEQYF. In nucleotides, the CDR3 is TGCAGTGCTAGGCCCCTTCGTGGGGCATCCTACGAGCAGTACTTC.

This clonotype occurred a few times. The V and J genes are TRBV20-1 and TRBJ2-7; 9 nucleotides match TRBD2. Germline values: CDR1 DFQATT, CDR2 SNEGSKA (reference sequence). V lost 2 bases to trimming and J lost 1 base; unmatched junction nucleotides: 12. CDR3 length equals 17 residues. The CDR3 protein is CSARPIGEREVSYEQYF. DNA of the CDR3: TGCAGTGCTAGACCCATCGGGGAGCGGGAGGTTTCCTACGAGCAGTACTTC.

This clonotype was seen a handful of times. This rearrangement joins TRBV24-1 to TRBJ2-1; D is perhaps TRBD2 (5 bases). The CDR3 has 13 residues. Germline V gene data show CDR1 as KGHDR and CDR2 as SFDVKD. V was clipped by 6 bases and J by 7 bases, with 12 bases between them. CDR3 residues: CATSMGVGNEQFF. The CDR3 coding sequence is TGTGCCACCAGTATGGGAGTGGGGAATGAGCAGTTCTTC.

The sample holds many counts of this clonotype. This chain links TRBV5-1 with TRBJ2-7; D is possibly TRBD2 (6 bases). The CDR3 is 15 amino acids. Trimming removed 4 bases at V and 0 bases at J, with 14 bases between. Germline assignment: CDR1 SGHRS and CDR2 YFSETQ. The CDR3 is CASSLTYGSSYEQYF. CDR3 nucleotides: TGCGCCAGCAGCCTCACCTACGGGAGCTCCTACGAGCAGTACTTC.

This clonotype was picked up many times. This chain links TRBV13 with TRBJ1-1; D is undetermined. The CDR3 consists of 13 residues. The ends were cut back, 5 bases at V and 8 bases at J, with 15 bases in the middle. Looked up from germline, CDR1 is PRHDT and CDR2 is FYEKMQ (reference sequence). CDR3 sequence reads: CASSKDISGEAFF. Here the CDR3 DNA reads TGTGCCAGCAGCAAAGACATAAGCGGCGAAGCTTTCTTT.

This clonotype has ten or more counts. The chain carries TRBV30 and TRBJ1-4; 7 nucleotides agree with TRBD1. CDR3 length: 15 residues. The germline V gene encodes CDR1 GTSNPN and CDR2 SVGIG (reference sequence). Trimming at V came to 1 base and at J to 6 bases, leaving 8 bases not matched to a gene. This chain's CDR3 is CAWSATGASYEKLFF. In DNA form, the CDR3 reads TGTGCCTGGAGTGCAACAGGGGCATCCTATGAAAAACTGTTTTTT.